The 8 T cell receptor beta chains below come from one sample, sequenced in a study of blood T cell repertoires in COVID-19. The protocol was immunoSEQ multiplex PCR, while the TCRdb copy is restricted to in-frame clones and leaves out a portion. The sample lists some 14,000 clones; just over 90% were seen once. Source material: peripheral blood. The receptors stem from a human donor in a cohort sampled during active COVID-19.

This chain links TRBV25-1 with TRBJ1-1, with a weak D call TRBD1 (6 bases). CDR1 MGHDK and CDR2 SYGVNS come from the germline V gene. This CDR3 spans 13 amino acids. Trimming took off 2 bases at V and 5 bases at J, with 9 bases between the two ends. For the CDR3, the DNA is TGTGCCAGCAGTGAAGCAGGGGCAACTGAAGCTTTCTTT. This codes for CASSEAGATEAFF.

The CDR3 DNA reads as TGTGCCAGCAGCCTTGTGACAGGGCCGAACACTGAAGCTTTCTTT. This gives the protein CASSLVTGPNTEAFF. This rearrangement joins TRBV5-6 to TRBJ1-1, with 7 positions matching TRBD1. Germline CDR1 is SGHDT and CDR2 is YYEEEE. The trim removed 4 bases at V and 1 base at J, leaving 7 bases unmatched. The length of the CDR3 is 15 residues.

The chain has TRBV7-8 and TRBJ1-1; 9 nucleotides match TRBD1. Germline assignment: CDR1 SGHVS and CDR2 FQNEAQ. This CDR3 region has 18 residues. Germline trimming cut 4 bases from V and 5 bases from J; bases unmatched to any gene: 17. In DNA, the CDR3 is TGTGCCAGCAGCTCTCCGACAGGGGGTTTAGGTGTGTGGACTGAAGCTTTCTTT. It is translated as CASSSPTGGLGVWTEAFF.

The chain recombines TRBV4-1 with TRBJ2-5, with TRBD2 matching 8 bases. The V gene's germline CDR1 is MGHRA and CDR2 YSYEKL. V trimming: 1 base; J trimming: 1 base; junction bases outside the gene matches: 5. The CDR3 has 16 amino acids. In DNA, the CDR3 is TGCGCCAGCAGCCAAGGACTAGCGCTCTTCCAAGAGACCCAGTACTTC. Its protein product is CASSQGLALFQETQYF.

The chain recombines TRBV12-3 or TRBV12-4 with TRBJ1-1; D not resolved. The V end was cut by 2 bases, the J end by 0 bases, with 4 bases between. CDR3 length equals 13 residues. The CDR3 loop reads CASSLRMNTEAFF. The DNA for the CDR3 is TGTGCCAGCAGTTTACGTATGAACACTGAAGCTTTCTTT.

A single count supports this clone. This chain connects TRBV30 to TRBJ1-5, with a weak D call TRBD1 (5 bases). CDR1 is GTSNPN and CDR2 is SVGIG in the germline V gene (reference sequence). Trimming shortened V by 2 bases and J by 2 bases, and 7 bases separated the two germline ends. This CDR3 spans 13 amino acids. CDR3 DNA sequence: TGTGCCTGGAGTCAAGGGGGCAATCAGCCCCAGCATTTT. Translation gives CAWSQGGNQPQHF.

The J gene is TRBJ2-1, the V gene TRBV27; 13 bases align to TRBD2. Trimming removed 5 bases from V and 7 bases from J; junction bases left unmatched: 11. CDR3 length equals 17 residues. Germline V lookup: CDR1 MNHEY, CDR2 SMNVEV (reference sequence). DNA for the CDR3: TGTGCCAGCAGTCTCTTAATACTAGCGGGGGGGCGGAATGAGCAGTTCTTC. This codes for CASSLLILAGGRNEQFF.

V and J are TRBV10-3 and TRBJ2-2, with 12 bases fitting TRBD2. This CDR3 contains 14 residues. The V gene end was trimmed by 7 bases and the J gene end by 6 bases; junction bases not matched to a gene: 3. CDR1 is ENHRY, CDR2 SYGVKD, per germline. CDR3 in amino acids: CAITGTSGSGELFF. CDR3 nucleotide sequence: TGTGCCATCACCGGGACTAGCGGGTCCGGGGAGCTGTTTTTT.